This entry describes one T cell receptor (beta chain). The germline V gene has CDR1 LNHDA and CDR2 SQIVND (reference sequence). Trimming took 9 bases from V and 3 from J, leaving 18 bases between them. The CDR3 has 15 residues. Profiling relied on immunoSEQ multiplex PCR, and the TCRdb table lists in-frame clones only, not all of them. The table records around 160,000 clones, roughly 85% of them present only once. The data derive from a study of blood T cell repertoires in COVID-19. Study at large: In each case, the material was cDNA or gDNA derived from T cells, B-cell-depleted T cells, or PBMCs.

The sequence derives from a woman aged 60 to 75 with COVID-19, enrolled during active disease. The chain employs TRBV19 and TRBJ1-5; perhaps TRBD1 as D (6 bases). Specimen: peripheral blood. The CDR3 bases are TGTGCCAGCACTACCGGGACATATGCCAATCAGCCCCAGCATTTT. It yields the protein CASTTGTYANQPQHF.